The table lists the clone carrying this TCR beta chain with a few counts. Antigen: not known. This sample is part of a study of regulatory T cells in long-lasting Graves disease. About the research overall: Persistent Graves' disease required over 5 years of antithyroid drugs and positive TSH receptor antibodies. Study-wide findings and caveats: Persistent disease preferred TRBV28, TRBJ1-2 and TRBJ2-5; new disease, TRBV20-1 and TRBJ2-1. Persistent patients shared more public clonotypes (over 2,500) than new patients (under 1,000).

In building TCR beta libraries, iRepertoire HTBI primers were used together with Arm-PCR of CDR3 regions. MiXCR, run by TCRdb on the multiplex PCR reads, gives a single entry per CDR3 protein. The sample includes 500,000 to 800,000 distinct CDR3 sequences, around 30% seen only once; the top ten take about two fifths. The CDR3 totals 18 residues. The trim removed 7 bases at V and 0 bases at J, leaving 15 bases unmatched. Noted time point: persistent/refractory GD, antithyroid drugs over 5 years with positive TRAb. Extracted RNA from PBMCs served as the source of the TCR library. The EDTA tubes were filled with approximately 10 milliliters of drawn peripheral blood.

The V call is TRBV12-3 or TRBV12-4, the J call TRBJ1-3; 7 bases match TRBD1. The sample in question was peripheral blood mononuclear cells (PBMCs), obtained when the disease was refractory, from a patient treated with antithyroid drugs. This TCR derives from a female donor with Graves disease. The CDR3 is CASTIRSFGQVSGNTIYF. The CDR3 DNA reads TGTGCCAGCACCATCCGTTCCTTCGGACAGGTCTCTGGAAACACCATATATTTT.